Following are 27 T cell receptor beta chains from one sample sequenced in a study of radiotherapy plus CTLA-4 blockade in lung cancer. Measured with immunoSEQ multiplex PCR; TCRdb has only the in-frame clones, and not every one. The sample yields fewer than 50,000 clones, about 86% seen once. The sequencing here drew on peripheral blood, taken from a patient treated with radiotherapy plus ipilimumab. These receptor sequences come from a human donor with non-small cell lung cancer whose response to radiotherapy plus ipilimumab could not be evaluated.

The chain joins TRBV7-8 to TRBJ2-1, with 7 bases aligning to TRBD1. From germline, CDR1 is SGHVS and CDR2 FQNEAQ. This CDR3 comprises 15 residues. V lost 6 bases to trimming and J lost 2 bases; unmatched junction nucleotides: 7. In nucleotides, the CDR3 is TGTGCCAGCAGTCAAACAGGGGCCGCCTACAATGAGCAGTTCTTC. This gives the protein CASSQTGAAYNEQFF. The full variable domain, in which reference TRBV7-8 and TRBJ2-1 provide the parts outside the CDR3, is GAGVSQSPRYKVAKRGQDVALRCDPISGHVSLFWYQQALGQGPEFLTYFQNEAQLDKSGLPSDRFFAERPEGSVSTLKIQRTQQEDSAVYLCASSQTGAAYNEQFFGPGTRLTVL.

V and J are TRBV21-1 and TRBJ2-7; TRBD2 was called by the table and not checked on the DNA. TRBV21-1 represents a pseudogene. This CDR3 is 11 amino acids long. CDR3 sequence reads: CASMRPCEQYF. The CDR3 DNA sequence: TGTGCCAGCATGCGCCCTTGCGAGCAGTACTTC.

This clone was observed once. The germline gene is not matched at one end of the junction; a read error may be the cause. The V call is TRBV7-7, the J call TRBJ1-1; D is perhaps TRBD1 (5 bases). Looked up from germline, CDR1 is SSHAT and CDR2 is FNYEAQ (reference sequence). The CDR3 covers 16 residues. This CDR3 is CASSLASGGDNTEAFF. CDR3 sequence (DNA): TGTGCTAGCAGCTTAGCCTCGGGGGGGGACAACACTGAAGCTTTCTTT.

In its sample, this clone was seen a few times. The chain is built from TRBV5-6 and TRBJ1-4; D gene unclear. The CDR3 is made up of 15 amino acids. Trimming took off 0 bases at V and 0 bases at J, with 6 bases between the two ends. CDR1 and CDR2 (germline): SGHDT, YYEEEE. The CDR3 reads CASSLGATTNEKLFF. CDR3 nucleotide sequence: TGTGCCAGCAGCTTGGGGGCCACAACTAATGAAAAACTGTTTTTT.

About this clone itself: At one of its ends the junction is not consistent with the germline gene, which may arise from a read error. The same CDR3 is also encoded by other DNA sequences in this sample. V and J are TRBV4-3 and TRBJ2-7; no clear D. Germline V gene sequence: CDR1 LGHNA, CDR2 YSLEER. There are 13 residues in the CDR3. Written as DNA, the CDR3 is TGCGCTAGCAGCCAAGGGTTGAGCTACGAGCAGTACTTC. Translated: CASSQGLSYEQYF.

This clone was counted a few times. The CDR3 here is CASSARQGRVRGYTF. CDR3 DNA: TGTGCCAGCAGCGCCCGACAGGGAAGAGTACGGGGCTACACCTTC. The V call is TRBV14, the J call TRBJ1-2; 7 bases line up with TRBD1. The CDR3 totals 15 residues. After removal of 5 bases from V and 8 bases from J, the junction contained 14 bases not matched to a gene. Germline values: CDR1 SGHDN, CDR2 FVKESK. Filled out from reference TRBV14 and TRBJ1-2, the complete variable domain reads EAGVTQFPSHSVIEKGQTVTLRCDPISGHDNLYWYRRVMGKEIKFLLHFVKESKQDESGMPNNRFLAERTGGTYSTLKVQPAELEDSGVYFCASSARQGRVRGYTFGSGTRLTVV.

V is TRBV5-1 and J is TRBJ2-3; the match to TRBD2 covers 8 bases. V was clipped by 0 bases and J by 4 bases; unmatched bases: 1. This CDR3 comprises 14 residues. Germline V gene data show CDR1 as SGHRS and CDR2 as YFSETQ. The CDR3 here is CASSLAGGSDTQYF. The CDR3 nucleotides read TGCGCCAGCAGCTTGGCGGGGGGGTCAGATACGCAGTATTTT.

The chain carries TRBV5-4 and TRBJ2-5; 11 bases line up with TRBD2. J was trimmed by 2 bases and V by 4 bases; bases with no gene match: 7. The CDR3 length is 16 residues. The germline gives CDR1 SGHNT, CDR2 YYREEE (reference sequence). In nucleotides, the CDR3 is TGTGCCAGCAGCGCCGGGACTAGCGGAAGACAAGAGACCCAGTACTTC. It encodes CASSAGTSGRQETQYF.

V usage is TRBV4-1 and J usage is TRBJ1-3; possibly TRBD1 for D (5 bases). Trimming took off 1 base at V and 0 bases at J, with 16 bases between the two ends. CDR3 length equals 18 residues. CDR1 is MGHRA, CDR2 YSYEKL, per germline. The CDR3 is CASSQVRGRALSGNTIYF. The CDR3, as DNA: TGCGCCAGCAGCCAAGTCCGAGGCAGGGCCCTCTCTGGAAACACCATATATTTT.

V usage is TRBV19 and J usage is TRBJ2-1; 10 nucleotides align to TRBD2. This CDR3 contains 16 residues. V trimming: 6 bases; J trimming: 7 bases; junction bases outside the gene matches: 12. The V gene's germline CDR1 is LNHDA and CDR2 SQIVND (reference sequence). Written as DNA, the CDR3 is TGTGCCAGTAGAGTCGCGGCTAGCGGGAGTCTAAATGAGCAGTTCTTC. This sequence encodes CASRVAASGSLNEQFF. The complete variable domain, with remaining parts taken from reference TRBV19 and TRBJ2-1, reads DGGITQSPKYLFRKEGQNVTLSCEQNLNHDAMYWYRQDPGQGLRLIYYSQIVNDFQKGDIAEGYSVSREKKESFPLTVTSAQKNPTAFYLCASRVAASGSLNEQFFGPGTRLTVL.

Only one count was recorded for this clone. The rearrangement joins TRBV7-8 to TRBJ1-5; 9 nucleotides agree with TRBD1. Germline trimming cut 5 bases from V and 6 bases from J; bases unmatched to any gene: 11. Per germline, CDR1 SGHVS and CDR2 FQNEAQ. The CDR3 loop spans 16 amino acids. CDR3 bases: TGTGCCAGCAGCCTAACCACAGGGGGCGCGGGTCAGCCCCAGCATTTT. Residues: CASSLTTGGAGQPQHF.

About this clone itself: Mismatch with germline at one junction end may stem from a read error. This chain connects TRBV5-5 to TRBJ2-7; tentative D call: TRBD2 (5 bases). The germline V gene encodes CDR1 SGHKS and CDR2 YYEKEE (reference sequence). CDR3 length: 15 amino acids. CDR3 coding DNA: TGTGCCAGCAGCTTGGCGGGCGGGCCCTCCTACGGGCAGTACTTC. It is translated as CASSLAGGPSYGQYF.

This clone was seen once. This rearrangement joins TRBV7-9 to TRBJ2-7, with 9 bases matching TRBD2. CDR1 is SEHNR, CDR2 FQNEAQ, per germline (reference sequence). Losses at the gene ends were 2 bases for V and 4 bases for J; bases not matched to a gene: 6. The CDR3 length is 15 residues. In DNA form, the CDR3 reads TGTGCCAGCAGCTTAATGCTAGCGGGACCTTACGAGCAGTACTTC. It encodes CASSLMLAGPYEQYF.

The chain has TRBV11-2 and TRBJ2-7; D may be TRBD2 (5 bases). V lost 5 bases to trimming and J lost 3 bases, with 14 bases between them. The CDR3 length is 14 residues. Germline V gene data show CDR1 as SGHAT and CDR2 as FQNNGV. DNA of the CDR3: TGTGCCAGCAGCCCCTCGAGGGCCCTCTACGAGCAGTACTTC. Translating gives CASSPSRALYEQYF.

This clone has only a few counts. The chain links TRBV5-6 to TRBJ2-1, with TRBD2 identical over 11 bases. This CDR3 region has 15 residues. Germline CDR1 is SGHDT and CDR2 is YYEEEE. Germline trimming cut 3 bases from V and 4 bases from J; bases unmatched to any gene: 3. The CDR3 coding sequence is TGTGCCAGCAGCTGGGGACTAGCGGTTTACAATGAGCAGTTCTTC. It is translated as CASSWGLAVYNEQFF.

The rearrangement links TRBV7-2 to TRBJ2-3; the match to TRBD1 covers 9 bases. This CDR3 has 15 residues. V was clipped by 5 bases and J by 3 bases; unmatched bases: 6. Germline V lookup: CDR1 SGHTA, CDR2 FQGNSA. CDR3 protein: CASSQQGARTDTQYF. The CDR3, as DNA: TGTGCCAGCAGCCAACAGGGGGCGCGAACAGATACGCAGTATTTT. Together with reference TRBV7-2 and TRBJ2-3, the CDR3 gives the full variable domain: GAGVSQSPSNKVTEKGKDVELRCDPISGHTALYWYRQSLGQGLEFLIYFQGNSAPDKSGLPSDRFSAERTGGSVSTLTIQRTQQEDSAVYLCASSQQGARTDTQYFGPGTRLTVL.

The chain links TRBV19 to TRBJ1-5; 8 nucleotides align to TRBD1. V dropped 5 bases and J dropped 5; count of bases not matched to a gene: 5. The CDR3 covers 14 residues. The germline gives CDR1 LNHDA, CDR2 SQIVND (reference sequence). CDR3 loop: CASSPRTGYQPQHF. The CDR3 DNA follows: TGTGCCAGTAGTCCCCGGACAGGGTATCAGCCCCAGCATTTT.

This CDR3 is CASSLGSGLAAYEQYF. The CDR3 DNA reads as TGTGCCAGCAGTTTAGGGTCAGGACTAGCGGCCTACGAGCAGTACTTC. The chain has TRBV28 and TRBJ2-7; 10 positions agree with TRBD2. The length of the CDR3 is 16 residues. CDR1 is MDHEN, CDR2 SYDVKM, per germline. The V gene end was trimmed by 2 bases and the J gene end by 2 bases; junction bases not matched to a gene: 6.

This clone has a single count. This sequence joins TRBV6-5 and TRBJ1-1; maybe TRBD1 (5 bases). Germline lookup yields CDR1 MNHEY and CDR2 SVGAGI. CDR3 length: 12 residues. The ends were cut back, 5 bases at V and 4 bases at J, with 8 bases in the middle. The CDR3: CASSVQVTEAFF. Here the CDR3 DNA reads TGTGCCAGCAGTGTACAGGTCACTGAAGCTTTCTTT.

The CDR3 coding sequence is TGTGCCAGCAGCTTAAGCCAGGGAGATACGCAGTATTTT. As protein: CASSLSQGDTQYF. This chain uses TRBV7-2 with TRBJ2-3; maybe TRBD1 (5 bases). Trimming cost V 2 bases and J 5 bases, with 8 bases left between them. The CDR3 loop spans 13 amino acids. CDR1 SGHTA and CDR2 FQGNSA come from the germline V gene.

V is TRBV7-2 and J is TRBJ1-6, with D uncertain. This CDR3 contains 14 residues. V dropped 3 bases and J dropped 9 bases, with 12 bases sitting between them. The germline CDR1 and CDR2 sequences are SGHTA and FQGNSA. CDR3 sequence (DNA): TGTGCCAGCAGCTTCCTGGTTCCGGGTTCACCCCTCCACTTT. Translating gives CASSFLVPGSPLHF. Variable domain in full (rest from reference TRBV7-2 and TRBJ1-6): GAGVSQSPSNKVTEKGKDVELRCDPISGHTALYWYRQSLGQGLEFLIYFQGNSAPDKSGLPSDRFSAERTGGSVSTLTIQRTQQEDSAVYLCASSFLVPGSPLHFGNGTRLTVT.

V and J are TRBV9 and TRBJ1-3; tentatively, D is TRBD1 (5 bases). Trimming pared 9 bases from V and 7 bases from J, leaving 17 bases between. Per the germline V gene, CDR1 is SGDLS and CDR2 is YYNGEE. The CDR3 spans 13 residues. The CDR3 coding sequence is TGTGCCACAGGGCCGGCCCCGGAGAACACCATATATTTT. Its protein is CATGPAPENTIYF.

V and J are TRBV27 and TRBJ2-7; TRBD1 might be the D (6 bases). V lost 5 bases and J 5 bases, leaving 16 bases between the germline ends. Germline V gene sequence: CDR1 MNHEY, CDR2 SMNVEV (reference sequence). The CDR3 spans 14 residues. CDR3 amino acids: CASSVGGPLHEQYF. In DNA, the CDR3 is TGTGCCAGCAGTGTAGGGGGTCCTCTGCACGAGCAGTACTTC.

The V gene is TRBV28, the J gene TRBJ1-3, with no clear D. Trimming stripped 6 bases from V and 0 bases from J, with 15 bases between. CDR3 length: 16 residues. Germline V gene data show CDR1 as MDHEN and CDR2 as SYDVKM. The CDR3 spells CASRGERGSSGNTIYF. In nucleotides, the CDR3 is TGTGCCAGCAGAGGTGAAAGAGGGAGCTCTGGAAACACCATATATTTT. Using reference TRBV28 and TRBJ1-3 for the parts outside the CDR3, the full variable domain is DVKVTQSSRYLVKRTGEKVFLECVQDMDHENMFWYRQDPGLGLRLIYFSYDVKMKEKGDIPEGYSVSREKKERFSLILESASTNQTSMYLCASRGERGSSGNTIYFGEGSWLTVV.

V and J are TRBV27 and TRBJ1-1; the match to TRBD1 covers 10 bases. V was pared by 4 bases and J by 14 bases, with 10 bases of the junction left unmatched. The CDR3 totals 13 residues. CDR1 and CDR2 from the germline V gene are MNHEY and SMNVEV (reference sequence). CDR3 bases: TGTGCCAGCAGTTCCGCCGACAGGGGGCGGACGTTCTTT. Amino acids: CASSSADRGRTFF.

The CDR3 DNA reads as TGTGCCAGCAGCCCACAGATAGCGGGATTCGGGGACAAAGAGACCCAGTACTTC. Protein sequence: CASSPQIAGFGDKETQYF. This chain joins TRBV7-9 and TRBJ2-5; TRBD2 agrees at 8 bases. CDR1 is SEHNR, CDR2 FQNEAQ, per germline (reference sequence). J was trimmed by 3 bases and V by 5 bases; bases with no gene match: 17. The CDR3 has 18 amino acids.

The V and J genes are TRBV7-2 and TRBJ2-3, with TRBD1 matching 9 bases. This CDR3 comprises 15 residues. V shed 4 bases and J 6 bases; nucleotides not matched to a gene: 8. Germline V lookup: CDR1 SGHTA, CDR2 FQGNSA. This CDR3 reads CASSSPTGGRDTQYF. The CDR3 DNA reads as TGTGCCAGCAGCTCTCCGACAGGGGGGAGGGATACGCAGTATTTT.